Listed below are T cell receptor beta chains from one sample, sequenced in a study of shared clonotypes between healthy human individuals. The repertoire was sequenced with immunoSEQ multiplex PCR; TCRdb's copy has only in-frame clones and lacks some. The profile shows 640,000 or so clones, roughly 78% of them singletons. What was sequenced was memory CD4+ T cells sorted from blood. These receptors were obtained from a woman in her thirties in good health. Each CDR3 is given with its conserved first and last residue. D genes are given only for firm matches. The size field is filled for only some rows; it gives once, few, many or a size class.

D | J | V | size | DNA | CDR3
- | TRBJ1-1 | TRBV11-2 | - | TGTGCCAGCAGCTTATCCAGAGAGAACACTGAAGCTTTCTTT | CASSLSRENTEAFF
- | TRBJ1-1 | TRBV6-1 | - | TGTGCCAGCAGTGAACAGGGGATGAACACTGAAGCTTTCTTT | CASSEQGMNTEAFF
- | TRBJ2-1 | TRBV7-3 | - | TGTGCCAGCAGCTTAGGCGGGATATACAATGAGCAGTTCTTC | CASSLGGIYNEQFF
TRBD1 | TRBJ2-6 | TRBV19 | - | TGTGCCAGTGGATCGGACAGGGGGGCTGGGGCCAACGTCCTGACTTTC | CASGSDRGAGANVLTF
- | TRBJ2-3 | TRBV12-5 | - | TGTGCTAGTGGTTTGACCCACACCCGGGACGGCGCCTCCGGTACGCAGTATTTT | CASGLTHTRDGASGTQYF
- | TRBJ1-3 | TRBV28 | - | TGTGCCAGCAGTTGGGGGACAACGGGTGGAAACACCATATATTTT | CASSWGTTGGNTIYF
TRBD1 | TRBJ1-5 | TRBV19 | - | TGTGCCAGTGAATCTACAGGGGGCGGTCAGCCCCAGCATTTT | CASESTGGGQPQHF
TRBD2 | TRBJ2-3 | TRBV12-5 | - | TGTGCTAGTGGTCGGTCGGCGGGAGGTAGTACGCAGTATTTT | CASGRSAGGSTQYF
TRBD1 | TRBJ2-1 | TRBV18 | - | TGTGCCAGCTCACTCATGGGACAGGGGTCCTACAATGAGCAGTTCTTC | CASSLMGQGSYNEQFF
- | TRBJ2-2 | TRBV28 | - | TGTGCCAGCAAAGAGGGGTACGGGGAGCTGTTTTTT | CASKEGYGELFF
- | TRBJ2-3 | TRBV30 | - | TGTGCCTGGGGCCCCCTAGGAGGTACGCAGTATTTT | CAWGPLGGTQYF
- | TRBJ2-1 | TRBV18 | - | TGTGCCAGCTCACCGCTGCCCTACAATGAGCAGTTCTTC | CASSPLPYNEQFF
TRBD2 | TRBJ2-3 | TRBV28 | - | TGTGCCAGCGGGTCGCCTAGCGGGACTTACACAGATACGCAGTATTTT | CASGSPSGTYTDTQYF
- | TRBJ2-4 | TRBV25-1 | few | TGTGCCAGCAGTGAATCATCGGGGAGCGACCTAGCCAAAAACATTCAGTACTTC | CASSESSGSDLAKNIQYF
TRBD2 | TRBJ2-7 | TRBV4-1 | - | TGCGCCAGCAGCCCCCAATTTATAGCGGGAGCGGGCTACGAGCAGTACTTC | CASSPQFIAGAGYEQYF
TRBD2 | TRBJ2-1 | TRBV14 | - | TGTGCCAGCAGCGCCCTCGGCGCGGGAGGGTACAATGAGCAGTTCTTC | CASSALGAGGYNEQFF
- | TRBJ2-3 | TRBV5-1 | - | TGCGCCAGCAGCCTAACTACTATGAGCACAGATACGCAGTATTTT | CASSLTTMSTDTQYF